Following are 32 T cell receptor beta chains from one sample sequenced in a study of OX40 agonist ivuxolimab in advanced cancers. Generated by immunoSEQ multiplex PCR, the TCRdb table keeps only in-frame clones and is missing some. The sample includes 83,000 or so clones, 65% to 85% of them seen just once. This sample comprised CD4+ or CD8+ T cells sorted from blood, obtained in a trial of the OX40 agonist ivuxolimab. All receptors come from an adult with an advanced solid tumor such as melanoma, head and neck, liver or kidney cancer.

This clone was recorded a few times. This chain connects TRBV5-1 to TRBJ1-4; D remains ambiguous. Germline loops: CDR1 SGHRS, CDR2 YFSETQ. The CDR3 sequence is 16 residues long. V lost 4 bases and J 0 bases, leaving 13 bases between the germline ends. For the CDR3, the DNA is TGCGCCAGCAGCCCTGCTATCCCGGCAACTAATGAAAAACTGTTTTTT. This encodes CASSPAIPATNEKLFF.

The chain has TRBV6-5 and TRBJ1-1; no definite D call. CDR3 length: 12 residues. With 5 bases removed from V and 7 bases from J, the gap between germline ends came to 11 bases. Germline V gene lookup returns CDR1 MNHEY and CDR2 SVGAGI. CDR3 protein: CASSPGPGEAFF. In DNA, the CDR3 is TGTGCCAGCAGTCCCGGGCCTGGTGAAGCTTTCTTT.

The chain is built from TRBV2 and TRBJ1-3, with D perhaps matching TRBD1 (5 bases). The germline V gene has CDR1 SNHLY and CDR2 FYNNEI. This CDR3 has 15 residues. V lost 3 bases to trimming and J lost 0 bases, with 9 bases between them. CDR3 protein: CASSDWGSSGNTIYF. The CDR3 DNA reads TGTGCCAGCAGTGATTGGGGGAGCTCTGGAAACACCATATATTTT.

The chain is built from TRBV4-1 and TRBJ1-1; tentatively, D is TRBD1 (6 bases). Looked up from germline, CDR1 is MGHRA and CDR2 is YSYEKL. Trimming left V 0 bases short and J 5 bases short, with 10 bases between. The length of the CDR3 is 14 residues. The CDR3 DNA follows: TGCGCCAGCAGCCAAGAACCCCAGGGGACTGAAGCTTTCTTT. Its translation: CASSQEPQGTEAFF.

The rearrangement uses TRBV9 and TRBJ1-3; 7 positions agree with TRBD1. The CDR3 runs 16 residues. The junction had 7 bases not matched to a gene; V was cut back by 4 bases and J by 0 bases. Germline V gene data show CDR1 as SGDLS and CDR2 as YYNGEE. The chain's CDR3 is CASSRYRDSSGNTIYF. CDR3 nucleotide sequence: TGTGCCAGCAGCAGATACCGGGACAGCTCTGGAAACACCATATATTTT.

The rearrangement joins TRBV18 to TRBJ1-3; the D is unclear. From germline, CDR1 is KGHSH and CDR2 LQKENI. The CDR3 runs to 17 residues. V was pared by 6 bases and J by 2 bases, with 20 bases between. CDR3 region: CASSRPQTLATGNTIYF. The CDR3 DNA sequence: TGTGCCAGCTCTCGCCCACAGACGCTAGCAACTGGAAACACCATATATTTT.

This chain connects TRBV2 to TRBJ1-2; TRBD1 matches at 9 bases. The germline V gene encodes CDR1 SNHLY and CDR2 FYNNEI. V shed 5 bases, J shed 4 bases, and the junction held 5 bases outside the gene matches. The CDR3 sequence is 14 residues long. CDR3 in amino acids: CASSNTGGGYGYTF. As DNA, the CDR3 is TGTGCCAGCAGTAATACAGGGGGCGGCTATGGCTACACCTTC. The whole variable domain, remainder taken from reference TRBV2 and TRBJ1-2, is EPEVTQTPSHQVTQMGQEVILRCVPISNHLYFYWYRQILGQKVEFLVSFYNNEISEKSEIFDDQFSVERPDGSNFTLKIRSTKLEDSAMYFCASSNTGGGYGYTFGSGTRLTVV.

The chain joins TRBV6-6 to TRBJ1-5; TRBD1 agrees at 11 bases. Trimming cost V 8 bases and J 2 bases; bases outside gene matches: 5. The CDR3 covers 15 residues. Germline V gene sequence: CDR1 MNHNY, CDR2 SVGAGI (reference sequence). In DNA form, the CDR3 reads TGTGCCAGCGGGGGGACAGGGGGTGGCAATCAGCCCCAGCATTTT. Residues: CASGGTGGGNQPQHF.

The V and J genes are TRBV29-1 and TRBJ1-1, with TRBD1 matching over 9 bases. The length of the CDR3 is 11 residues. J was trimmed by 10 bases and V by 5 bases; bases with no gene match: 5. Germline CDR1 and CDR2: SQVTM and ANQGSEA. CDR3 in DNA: TGCAGCGTTTGGGACAGGGAAGGAGCTTTCTTT. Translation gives CSVWDREGAFF.

The CDR3 region is CASSLEWGGSDTQYF. Here the CDR3 DNA reads TGCGCCAGCAGCTTGGAGTGGGGCGGATCAGATACGCAGTATTTT. The chain combines TRBV5-1 with TRBJ2-3, with D perhaps TRBD1 (5 bases). Trimming left V 0 bases short and J 4 bases short, with 12 bases between. Germline values: CDR1 SGHRS, CDR2 YFSETQ. The CDR3 is 15 amino acids.

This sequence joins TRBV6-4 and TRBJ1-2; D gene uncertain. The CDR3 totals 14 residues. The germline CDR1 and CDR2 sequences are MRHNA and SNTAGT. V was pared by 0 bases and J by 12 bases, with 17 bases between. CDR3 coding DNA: TGTGCCAGCAGTGACTCAACGCGGGGAGGCGGCCACACCTTC. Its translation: CASSDSTRGGGHTF.

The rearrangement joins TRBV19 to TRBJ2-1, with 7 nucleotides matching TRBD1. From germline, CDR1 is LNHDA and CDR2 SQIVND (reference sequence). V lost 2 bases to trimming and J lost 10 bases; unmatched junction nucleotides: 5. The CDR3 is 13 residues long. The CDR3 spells CASSIKWGQEQFF. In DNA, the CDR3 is TGTGCCAGTAGTATAAAGTGGGGACAGGAGCAGTTCTTC.

CDR3 sequence (DNA): TGTGCCAGCAGCCAAGAAGGCCAGGTCTACAATGAGCAGTTCTTC. As protein: CASSQEGQVYNEQFF. The genes are TRBV4-2 and TRBJ2-1; no reliable D call. The CDR3 covers 15 residues. Trimming took 0 bases from V and 3 from J, leaving 9 bases between them. Germline loops: CDR1 LGHNA, CDR2 YNFKEQ.

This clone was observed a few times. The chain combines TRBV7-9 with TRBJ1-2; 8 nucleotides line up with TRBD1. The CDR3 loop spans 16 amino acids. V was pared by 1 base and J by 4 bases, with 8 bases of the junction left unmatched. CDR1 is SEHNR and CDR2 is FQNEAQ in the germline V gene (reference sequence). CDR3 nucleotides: TGTGCCAGCAGCTTAGGGACAGGGTTGGGATTCTATGGCTACACCTTC. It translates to CASSLGTGLGFYGYTF.

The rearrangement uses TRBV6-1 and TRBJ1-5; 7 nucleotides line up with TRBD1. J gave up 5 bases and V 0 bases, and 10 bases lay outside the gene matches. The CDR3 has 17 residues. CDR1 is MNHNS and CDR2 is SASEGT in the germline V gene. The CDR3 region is CASSEALWDSTYQPQHF. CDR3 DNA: TGTGCCAGCAGTGAAGCGCTATGGGACAGCACCTATCAGCCCCAGCATTTT.

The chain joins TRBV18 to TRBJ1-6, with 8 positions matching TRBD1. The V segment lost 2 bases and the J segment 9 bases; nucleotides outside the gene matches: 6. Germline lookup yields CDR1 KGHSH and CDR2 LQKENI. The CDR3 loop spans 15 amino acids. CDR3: CASSPDRGGGSPLHF. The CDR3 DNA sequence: TGTGCCAGCTCACCAGACAGGGGTGGGGGTTCACCCCTCCACTTT. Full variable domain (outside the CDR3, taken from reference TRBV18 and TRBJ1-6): NAGVMQNPRHLVRRRGQEARLRCSPMKGHSHVYWYRQLPEEGLKFMVYLQKENIIDESGMPKERFSAEFPKEGPSILRIQQVVRGDSAAYFCASSPDRGGGSPLHFGNGTRLTVT.

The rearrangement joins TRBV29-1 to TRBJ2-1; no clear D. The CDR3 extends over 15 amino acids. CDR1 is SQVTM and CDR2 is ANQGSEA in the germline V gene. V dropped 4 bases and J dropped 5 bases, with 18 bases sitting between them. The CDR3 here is CSVVAGQAINNEQFF. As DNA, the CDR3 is TGCAGCGTTGTGGCCGGGCAGGCCATTAACAATGAGCAGTTCTTC.

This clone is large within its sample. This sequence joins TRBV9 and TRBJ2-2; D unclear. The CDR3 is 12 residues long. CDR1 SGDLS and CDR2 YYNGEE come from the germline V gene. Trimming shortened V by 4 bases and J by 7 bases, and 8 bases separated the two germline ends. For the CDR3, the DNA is TGTGCCAGCAGCTATTTCGGCGGGGAGCTGTTTTTT. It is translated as CASSYFGGELFF.

The CDR3 DNA follows: TGTGCCTGGAGTCGACACGACGAGGGTGGCTACACCTTC. Translated: CAWSRHDEGGYTF. The chain joins TRBV30 to TRBJ1-2; no firm D call. The CDR3 is made up of 13 amino acids. Germline V lookup: CDR1 GTSNPN, CDR2 SVGIG (reference sequence). V was cut by 2 bases and J by 7 bases, with 14 bases left in between.

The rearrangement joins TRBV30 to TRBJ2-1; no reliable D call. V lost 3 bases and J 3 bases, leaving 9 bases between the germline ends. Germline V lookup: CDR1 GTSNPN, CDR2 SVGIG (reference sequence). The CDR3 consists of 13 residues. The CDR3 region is CAWRQPSYNEQFF. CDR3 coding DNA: TGTGCCTGGAGGCAGCCCAGCTACAATGAGCAGTTCTTC. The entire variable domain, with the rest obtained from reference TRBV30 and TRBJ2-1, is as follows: SQTIHQWPATLVQPVGSPLSLECTVEGTSNPNLYWYRQAAGRGLQLLFYSVGIGQISSEVPQNLSASRPQDRQFILSSKKLLLSDSGFYLCAWRQPSYNEQFFGPGTRLTVL.

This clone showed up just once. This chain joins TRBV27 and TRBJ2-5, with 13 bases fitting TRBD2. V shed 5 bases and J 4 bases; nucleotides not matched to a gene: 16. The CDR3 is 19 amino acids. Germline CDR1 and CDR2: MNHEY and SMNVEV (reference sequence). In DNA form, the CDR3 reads TGTGCCAGCAGTCCGACCTCACTAGCGGGAGGGCCTGGGGGAGAGACCCAGTACTTC. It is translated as CASSPTSLAGGPGGETQYF.

The CDR3, as DNA: TGTGCCAGCAGCTTGGGGGCCGGGACAGGGAACAATGAGCAGTTCTTC. Its translation: CASSLGAGTGNNEQFF. The chain couples TRBV11-2 to TRBJ2-1, with 9 bases fitting TRBD1. V lost 3 bases and J lost 5; bases outside the gene matches: 8. This CDR3 comprises 16 residues. The germline gives CDR1 SGHAT, CDR2 FQNNGV.

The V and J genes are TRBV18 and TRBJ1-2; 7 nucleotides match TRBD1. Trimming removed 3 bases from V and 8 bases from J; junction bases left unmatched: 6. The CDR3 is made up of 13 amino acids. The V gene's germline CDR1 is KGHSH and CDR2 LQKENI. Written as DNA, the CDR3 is TGTGCCAGCTCACCGCAGGGGGGTCCGGGCTACACCTTC. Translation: CASSPQGGPGYTF.

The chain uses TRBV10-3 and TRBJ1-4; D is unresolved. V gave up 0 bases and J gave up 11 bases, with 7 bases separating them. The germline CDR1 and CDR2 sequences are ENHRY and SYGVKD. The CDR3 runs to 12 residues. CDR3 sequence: CAISESMSKLFF. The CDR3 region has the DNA TGTGCCATCAGTGAGTCGATGTCGAAACTGTTTTTT.

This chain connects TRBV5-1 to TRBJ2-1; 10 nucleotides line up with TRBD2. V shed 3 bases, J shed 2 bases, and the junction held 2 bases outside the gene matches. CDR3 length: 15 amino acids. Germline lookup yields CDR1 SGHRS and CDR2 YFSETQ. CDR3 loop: CASSSGTSAYNEQFF. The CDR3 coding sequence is TGCGCCAGCAGCTCGGGGACTAGCGCCTACAATGAGCAGTTCTTC.

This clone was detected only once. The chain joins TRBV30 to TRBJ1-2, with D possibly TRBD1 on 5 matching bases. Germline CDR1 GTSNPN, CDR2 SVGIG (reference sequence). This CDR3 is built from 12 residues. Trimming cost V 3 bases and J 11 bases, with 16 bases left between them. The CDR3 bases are TGTGCCTGGAGGCCGGGGCAGGCTACATACACCTTC. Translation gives CAWRPGQATYTF.

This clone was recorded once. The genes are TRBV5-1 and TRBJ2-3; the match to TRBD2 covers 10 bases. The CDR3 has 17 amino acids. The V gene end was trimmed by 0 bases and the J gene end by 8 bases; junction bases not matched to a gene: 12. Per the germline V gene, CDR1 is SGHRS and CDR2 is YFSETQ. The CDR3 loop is CASSLVEGTSALGTQYF. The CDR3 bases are TGCGCCAGCAGCTTGGTGGAAGGGACTAGCGCGTTGGGTACGCAGTATTTT.

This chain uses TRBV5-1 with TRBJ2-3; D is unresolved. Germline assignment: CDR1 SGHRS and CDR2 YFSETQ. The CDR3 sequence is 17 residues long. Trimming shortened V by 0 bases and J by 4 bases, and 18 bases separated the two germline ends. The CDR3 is CASSLGRRQIMADTQYF. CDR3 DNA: TGCGCCAGCAGCTTGGGTAGACGGCAGATAATGGCAGATACGCAGTATTTT.

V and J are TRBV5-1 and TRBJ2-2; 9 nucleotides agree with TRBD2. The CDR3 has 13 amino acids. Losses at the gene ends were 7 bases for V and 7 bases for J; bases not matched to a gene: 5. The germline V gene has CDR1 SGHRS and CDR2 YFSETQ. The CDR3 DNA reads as TGCGCCAGCGACCGGCGGGGGGGCGGGGAGCTGTTTTTT. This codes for CASDRRGGGELFF.

CDR3 in amino acids: CASSVRSGTGLSGANVLTF. In DNA form, the CDR3 reads TGTGCCAGCAGCGTACGCTCCGGGACAGGCCTCTCTGGGGCCAACGTCCTGACTTTC. This chain joins TRBV9 and TRBJ2-6; 8 bases are shared with TRBD1. The CDR3 is 19 amino acids. Germline V gene sequence: CDR1 SGDLS, CDR2 YYNGEE. The V gene end was trimmed by 1 base and the J gene end by 0 bases; junction bases not matched to a gene: 9.

CDR3 loop: CASSPGSANTEAFF. CDR3 bases: TGTGCCAGCAGCCCAGGGAGCGCGAACACTGAAGCTTTCTTT. The chain couples TRBV9 to TRBJ1-1; D might be TRBD1 (5 bases). This CDR3 region has 14 residues. Trimming took off 4 bases at V and 1 base at J, with 11 bases between the two ends. Germline loops: CDR1 SGDLS, CDR2 YYNGEE.

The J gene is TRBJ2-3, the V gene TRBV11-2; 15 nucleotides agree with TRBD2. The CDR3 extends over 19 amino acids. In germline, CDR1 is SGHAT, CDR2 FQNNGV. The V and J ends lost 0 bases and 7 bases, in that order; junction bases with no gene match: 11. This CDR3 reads CASSLEGLAGGLTRNTQYF. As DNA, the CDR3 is TGTGCCAGCAGCTTAGAAGGACTAGCGGGGGGGCTAACCAGAAATACGCAGTATTTT.